The T cell receptor (beta chain) described here comes from a study of blood T cell repertoires in COVID-19. The wider study: Acute and convalescent COVID-19 specimens originated in the United States, Italy and Spain. Sources were T cells, B-cell-depleted T cells, or PBMCs; the material itself was cDNA or gDNA.

The CDR3 loop spans 15 amino acids. The V and J ends lost 5 bases and 6 bases, in that order; junction bases with no gene match: 8. Germline-derived CDR1 and CDR2 are MNHEY and SVGAGI. Sequencing used immunoSEQ multiplex PCR; TCRdb keeps in-frame clones, though not all of them. The sample holds fewer than 150,000 clones, approximately 87% seen once. Input material: peripheral blood. The receptor was derived from a woman aged 40 to 49 with acute or convalescent COVID-19. The V gene is TRBV6-5, the J gene TRBJ2-3; 10 bases fit TRBD2. The CDR3 DNA sequence: TGTGCCAGCAGTCTCACCGGGACTAGCGTGGATACGCAGTATTTT. Translating it yields CASSLTGTSVDTQYF.